A selection of T cell receptor beta chains follows, all from one sample in a study of T cells in Graves' hyperthyroidism and ophthalmopathy. TCRdb fed the multiplex PCR reads into MiXCR, producing one record per CDR3 protein. The sample has 35,000 or so distinct CDR3 sequences, roughly half seen once. The sequenced sample consisted of blood. The receptors originated from a man aged 40-49 years with Graves' ophthalmopathy. CDR3s include the opening cysteine and the closing phenylalanine or tryptophan. The D gene is left open where the match is weak. Only part of the rows carry a size: once, few, many, or a class if the clone is expanded.

j_call v_call clone_size d_call cdr3_nt cdr3_aa
TRBJ2-2 TRBV29-1 NA NA TGCAGCGTTCGACAGAACGGGGAGCTGTTTTTT CSVRQNGELFF
TRBJ1-1 TRBV7-2 NA NA TGTGCCAGCAGTCAGGCCCTGGGGAACACTGAAGCTTTCTTT CASSQALGNTEAFF
TRBJ2-5 TRBV30 many NA TGTGCCTGGAATTTGCGGCTGGGGACCCAGTACTTC CAWNLRLGTQYF
TRBJ1-2 TRBV19 NA NA TGTGCCAGTAGTATAGAAGGCACAGATACGCAGTATGGCTACACCTTC CASSIEGTDTQYGYTF
TRBJ1-1 TRBV20-1 NA TRBD1 TGCAGTGCTGCCCTCGCGGACAGGGGAGGGGGGTACACTGAAGCTTTCTTT CSAALADRGGGYTEAFF
TRBJ2-7 TRBV7-9 many NA TGTGCCAGCAGCTTAGGGGGGCTGTACGAGCAGTACTTC CASSLGGLYEQYF
TRBJ1-1 TRBV6-5 many NA TGTGCCAGCAGTGGACGTGGTGACACTGAAGCTTTCTTT CASSGRGDTEAFF
TRBJ2-3 TRBV7-2 few TRBD2 TGTGCCAGCAGCTTAGTGGCGGGAGCGGGTGAGCAGTATTTT CASSLVAGAGEQYF
TRBJ1-1 TRBV7-6 NA NA TGTGCCAGCAGCCCGGGACTCAGGGTTACTGAAGCTTTCTTT CASSPGLRVTEAFF
TRBJ1-6 TRBV20-1 medium-sized NA TGCAGTGCTAGAGCCGGGGTCGGTAATTCACCCCTCCACTTT CSARAGVGNSPLHF
TRBJ1-1 TRBV7-9 many TRBD1 TGTGCCAGCAGCCCTGACAGGGGGCCAGCTTTCTTT CASSPDRGPAFF
TRBJ2-7 TRBV10-2 NA TRBD2 TGCGCCAGCAGTGAGTTTCGGCTCGGGGGGGGGCAGGACGAGCAGTACTTC CASSEFRLGGGQDEQYF
TRBJ1-5 TRBV7-8 NA NA TGTGCCAGTAGCCTAGGGGGGGAGTATCGGCCCCAGCATTTT CASSLGGEYRPQHF
TRBJ1-2 TRBV2 once NA TGTGCCAGCAGTGAACAGGTCAACTATGGCTACACCTTC CASSEQVNYGYTF
TRBJ2-1 TRBV12-3/TRBV12-4 NA NA TGTGCCAGTAGCCTCTCTTGGGGCGAGCAGTCCTTC CASSLSWGEQSF
TRBJ2-1 TRBV10-3 NA NA TGTGCCATCAACCTACGGGTCGGGGATGAGCAGTTCTTC CAINLRVGDEQFF
TRBJ2-3 TRBV24-1 many NA TGTGCCACCAGTTTAGGGGGGAGCGCAGATACGCAGTATTTT CATSLGGSADTQYF
TRBJ1-1 TRBV10-3 NA NA TGTGCCATCAGGACTACGGGGAACACTGAAGCTTTCTTT CAIRTTGNTEAFF
TRBJ2-1 TRBV13 NA TRBD2 TGTGCCAGCAGCATTAGACTAGCGGGGTCTCCAGATACGCAGTTCTTC CASSIRLAGSPDTQFF
TRBJ1-1 TRBV28 many NA TGTGCCAGCAGTTTGGCGGCGACTGAAGCTTTCTTT CASSLAATEAFF
TRBJ2-3 TRBV20-1 once TRBD2 TGCAGTGCTTTAGCGGGAGTCCGCACAGATACGCAGTATTTT CSALAGVRTDTQYF
TRBJ1-2 TRBV5-1 NA TRBD1 TGCGCCAGCAGCGGGACAGGGGCCCTTAACTATGGCTACACCTTC CASSGTGALNYGYTF
TRBJ1-1 TRBV5-4 NA NA TGTACCAGCAGCCGGGGAGGAGCGGGGACTGAAGCTTTCTTT CTSSRGGAGTEAFF
TRBJ2-5 TRBV5-1 NA TRBD2 TGCGCCAGCAGCCCTATAGCGGGGGAAGAGACCCAGTACTTC CASSPIAGEETQYF
TRBJ2-5 TRBV2 NA NA TGTGCCAGCAGTGAACGGCGGGGGGAGGGGGCAGAGACCCAGTACTTC CASSERRGEGAETQYF
TRBJ1-6 TRBV4-2 NA NA TGTGCCAGCAGCCAAGAATTCCAGGGGAATTCATCCCTCCGCTTT CASSQEFQGNSSLRF
TRBJ1-4 TRBV9 NA TRBD1 TGTGCCAGCAGCGGACCCGGACAGGGGGCCGAAAAACTGTTTTTT CASSGPGQGAEKLFF
TRBJ2-5 TRBV13 NA TRBD1 TGTGCCAGCAGCTCTGCCGGGACAGGGGGCGGGGAGACCCAGTACTTC CASSSAGTGGGETQYF
TRBJ2-5 TRBV9 many NA TGTGCCAGCAGCGTGAGAGGGACCACGGAGACCCAGTACTTC CASSVRGTTETQYF
TRBJ2-7 TRBV5-8 NA NA TGTGCCAGCAGCTGGACAGTCTACGGATCTGAGCAGTACTTC CASSWTVYGSEQYF
TRBJ1-4 TRBV9 NA NA TGTGCCAGCAGCGGCGGACAGCATAATGAAAAGCTGTTTTTT CASSGGQHNEKLFF
TRBJ2-1 TRBV20-1 NA NA TGCAGTGCTGGTAGGGCGGGGTTTACTGAGCAGTTCTTC CSAGRAGFTEQFF
TRBJ1-1 TRBV5-1 many NA TGCGCCAGCAGCTTTGGGGGAGCCTCAAACACTGAAGCTTTCTTT CASSFGGASNTEAFF
TRBJ2-1 TRBV20-1 NA NA TGCAGTGCTCTCCGGGAGAGAACCTACAATGAGCAGTTCTTC CSALRERTYNEQFF
TRBJ2-3 TRBV20-1 NA NA TGCAGTGCTAGAGGGGCTAGGCGCACAGATACGCAGTATTTT CSARGARRTDTQYF
TRBJ2-1 TRBV10-3 NA TRBD1 TGTGCCATCGCGGGACAGGGATCCTACAATGAGCAGTTCTTC CAIAGQGSYNEQFF
TRBJ2-6 TRBV6-4 NA NA TGTGCCACAACCCTTGGGGGGATCACCGGGGCCAACGTCCTGACTTTC CATTLGGITGANVLTF
TRBJ2-1 TRBV29-1 NA TRBD2 TGCAGCGTAGAATACGGGAGGGCCAATGAGCAGTTCTTC CSVEYGRANEQFF
TRBJ2-7 TRBV27 many NA TGTGCCAGCACCGGCAGGGTCCCCTACGAGCAGTACTTC CASTGRVPYEQYF
TRBJ2-7 TRBV7-2 medium-sized TRBD1 TGTGCCAGCAGCCAGCAGGGGGTTGGTTCCTACGAGCAGTACTTC CASSQQGVGSYEQYF
TRBJ1-4 TRBV7-6 NA NA TGTGCCAGCAGCGGAGGAGCCGAGCAGGGAGTAAAACTGTATTTT CASSGGAEQGVKLYF
TRBJ1-1 TRBV5-1 many NA TGCGCCAGCAGCCCGGAGCCGGGGTTGAACACTGAAGCTTTCTTT CASSPEPGLNTEAFF
TRBJ2-3 TRBV20-1 NA NA TGCAGTGCTAGAGATCCAGGGCTAGATATGCAGTATTTT CSARDPGLDMQYF
TRBJ2-7 TRBV5-1 many TRBD2 TGCGCCAGCAGCAGGCGGGAGGGTGGAGGGGAGCAGTACTTC CASSRREGGGEQYF
TRBJ2-6 TRBV6-1 many TRBD1 TGTGCCAGCAGTGAAGTGGCAGGGGGCGCTGGGGCCAACGTCCTGACTTTC CASSEVAGGAGANVLTF
TRBJ1-3 TRBV7-9 NA TRBD1 TGTGCCAGCAGCCAATGGGACAGGGACGGAAACACCATATATTTT CASSQWDRDGNTIYF
TRBJ1-4 TRBV12-3/TRBV12-4 many TRBD1 TGTGCCAGCAGCCAACAGGGGGGCGGAACTAATGAAAAACTGTTTTTT CASSQQGGGTNEKLFF
TRBJ2-3 TRBV20-1 NA TRBD2 TGCAGTGCCATCGCGGGACTAGCGGGGGCAGATACGCAGTATTTT CSAIAGLAGADTQYF
TRBJ2-2 TRBV20-1 many NA TGCAGTGCCCCAACGGAGACCGGGGAGCTGTTTTTT CSAPTETGELFF
TRBJ1-5 TRBV19 medium-sized TRBD1 TGTGCCAGTAGTACGGACAGGTATGGTCAGCCCCAGCATTTT CASSTDRYGQPQHF
TRBJ2-5 TRBV20-1 NA TRBD2 TGCAGTGCCCCCGGGGGGCAAGAGACCCAGTACTTC CSAPGGQETQYF
TRBJ1-5 TRBV5-6 NA NA TGTGCCAGCAGCTCCAGACTTGGGGGCAGCAATCAGCCCCAGCATTTT CASSSRLGGSNQPQHF